This T cell receptor beta chain was recovered during a study of cytomegalovirus exposure and HLA in healthy donors. Looking at the study overall: In a previous analysis, 117 million unique TCR beta sequences were found from about 179 million T cells. General observations from the study: A later analysis reported that several of the most significant clusters appeared to be linked to common viral pathogens, among them Epstein-Barr virus.

The PCR contained 60 Vbeta and 13 Jbeta primers. The repertoire was sequenced with immunoSEQ multiplex PCR; TCRdb's copy has only in-frame clones and lacks some. The repertoire holds some 190,000 clones, with approximately 80% as singletons. This clone showed up just a few times. Its target is not known. Germline loops: CDR1 MGHRA, CDR2 YSYEKL. V lost 3 bases and J lost 3; bases outside the gene matches: 14. This CDR3 spans 18 amino acids. J is TRBJ2-3 and V is TRBV4-1; the match to TRBD1 covers 8 bases. The specimen sequenced was PBMCs. This sequence originates from a male donor in good health and CMV-seronegative. The CDR3 reads CASSHPNGARGRTDTQYF. For the CDR3, the DNA is TGCGCCAGCAGCCATCCCAACGGGGCCAGGGGGCGAACAGATACGCAGTATTTT.